Each of the 28 T cell receptor beta chains below was sequenced from the same sample in a study of metastatic and nonmetastatic thyroid tumors. Thyroid surgery took place with no prior treatment in any patient. With MiXCR, TCRdb called clones anew from the PCR reads. The sample contains 30,000 to 50,000 clones, approximately 17% of which appear only once. Sequencing used tumor tissue. The receptors here all came from a female donor with papillary thyroid cancer or a benign thyroid nodule (not recorded which). Some clones in this sample may be carry-over from other donors' samples.

This clone was recorded many times. V usage is TRBV2 and J usage is TRBJ1-6; the D is unclear. This CDR3 has 16 amino acids. The germline V and J ends were trimmed by 5 bases and 5 bases, with 16 bases remaining between them. CDR1 and CDR2 from the germline V gene are SNHLY and FYNNEI. The CDR3 nucleotides are TGTGCCAGCAGTAAGCTTTCTGCCCGAGATAATTCACCCCTCCACTTT. This sequence encodes CASSKLSARDNSPLHF.

In its sample, this clone was seen many times. This chain joins TRBV12-3 or TRBV12-4 and TRBJ1-2; maybe TRBD1 (5 bases). The CDR3 consists of 15 residues. V gave up 3 bases and J gave up 5 bases, with 16 bases separating them. The CDR3 DNA reads as TGTGCCAGCAGTTTCTTCAGGGTACCTATTTATGGCTACACCTTC. The encoded protein is CASSFFRVPIYGYTF.

This clone showed up many times. This chain joins TRBV10-3 and TRBJ1-2; D not resolved. Deletions cut 0 bases from V and 7 bases from J, with 12 bases between. The germline V gene encodes CDR1 ENHRY and CDR2 SYGVKD. CDR3 length equals 14 residues. The CDR3 DNA reads as TGTGCCATCAGTGAGTCGAATTACCAGATTGGCTACACCTTC. It encodes CAISESNYQIGYTF.

On this clone: Mismatch with germline at one junction end may stem from a read error. The chain uses TRBV6-5 and TRBJ2-2, with a weak D call TRBD2 (5 bases). Germline assignment: CDR1 MNHEY and CDR2 SVGAGI. This CDR3 spans 15 amino acids. The CDR3 sequence: CASSFRTSGTGELFF. The CDR3 DNA is TGTGCCAGCAGTTTTCGGACTTCAGGCACCGGGGAGCTTTTTTTT.

A note on this clone: This may stem from a read error, because a much larger clone lies one nucleotide away. The gene calls are TRBV7-9 and TRBJ1-1, with D uncertain. Looked up from germline, CDR1 is SEHNR and CDR2 is FQNEAQ (reference sequence). The V end lost 1 base, the J end lost 1 base, and 10 bases lay between the germline ends. This CDR3 is built from 15 residues. The CDR3 sequence is CASSLVCLGNTEAFF. The CDR3 bases are TGTGCCAGCAGCTTAGTATGCCTAGGGAACACTGAAGCTTTCTTT.

This clone was observed a handful of times. V gene TRBV6-4 combines with J gene TRBJ2-1; D gene ambiguous. V shed 2 bases and J shed 7 bases, with 15 bases lying between them. This CDR3 is 15 amino acids long. Germline CDR1 is MRHNA and CDR2 is SNTAGT. CDR3 residues: CASSDHRPMGNEQFF. The CDR3 coding sequence is TGTGCCAGCAGTGACCATAGACCTATGGGGAATGAGCAGTTCTTC.

Comment on this clone: With a much larger clone just one base away, this may be a read error. This chain uses TRBV11-2 with TRBJ1-5; 7 bases are a match to TRBD1. CDR1 is SGHAT, CDR2 FQNNGV, per germline. The CDR3 is 16 amino acids. V was pared by 1 base and J by 6 bases, with 9 bases of the junction left unmatched. The CDR3 sequence: CASSLVGGQSSQPQHF. The DNA of the CDR3 is TGTGCCAGCAGCTTAGTAGGGGGCCAGTCTAGTCAGCCCCAGCATTTT.

This clone was counted at least ten times. This rearrangement joins TRBV5-1 to TRBJ1-2; D might be TRBD1 (5 bases). The germline V gene encodes CDR1 SGHRS and CDR2 YFSETQ. Trimming stripped 0 bases from V and 2 bases from J, with 20 bases between. The CDR3 extends over 18 amino acids. The CDR3 region is CASSLDANFWGVNYGYTF. DNA for the CDR3: TGCGCCAGCAGCTTGGACGCGAACTTTTGGGGGGTAAACTATGGCTACACCTTC. The full variable domain, in which reference TRBV5-1 and TRBJ1-2 provide the parts outside the CDR3, is KAGVTQTPRYLIKTRGQQVTLSCSPISGHRSVSWYQQTPGQGLQFLFEYFSETQRNKGNFPGRFSGRQFSNSRSEMNVSTLELGDSALYLCASSLDANFWGVNYGYTFGSGTRLTVV.

The sample holds a few counts of this clone. This chain links TRBV3-1 with TRBJ1-1; D is unclear. Trimming took off 4 bases at V and 8 bases at J, with 8 bases between the two ends. Germline CDR1 and CDR2: LGHDT and YNNKEL (reference sequence). There are 11 residues in the CDR3. DNA for the CDR3: TGTGCCAGCAGCCGGCTGGGCGAAGCTTTCTTT. It is translated as CASSRLGEAFF.

Ten or more counts support this clone. Here the CDR3 reads CASTKNLAGGDNEQFF. CDR3 DNA sequence: TGTGCCAGTACGAAAAATCTAGCGGGGGGGGACAATGAGCAGTTCTTC. The chain recombines TRBV19 with TRBJ2-1, with 12 bases aligning to TRBD2. V lost 7 bases, J lost 5 bases, and 9 bases stayed unmatched. The germline V gene has CDR1 LNHDA and CDR2 SQIVND (reference sequence). CDR3 length: 16 amino acids. The whole variable domain, remainder taken from reference TRBV19 and TRBJ2-1, is DGGITQSPKYLFRKEGQNVTLSCEQNLNHDAMYWYRQDPGQGLRLIYYSQIVNDFQKGDIAEGYSVSREKKESFPLTVTSAQKNPTAFYLCASTKNLAGGDNEQFFGPGTRLTVL.

This chain connects TRBV5-1 to TRBJ2-3; D unresolved. The CDR3 is 13 amino acids. Trimming cost V 1 base and J 5 bases, with 8 bases left between them. Germline V gives CDR1 SGHRS, CDR2 YFSETQ. DNA for the CDR3: TGCGCCAGCAGCTTGTTGGTTGGAGATACGCAGTATTTT. It is translated as CASSLLVGDTQYF.

Remarks on this clone: Its ends do not fully match the called genes, so a read error is possible. J is TRBJ2-4 and V is TRBV7-9, with D perhaps assigned TRBD1 or TRBD2 (5 bases each). CDR1 SEHNR and CDR2 FQNEAQ come from the germline V gene (reference sequence). The CDR3 loop spans 15 amino acids. CDR3 bases: TGTGTCAGCAGCCGCCGGGACGTGGACAAAAACATTCAGTACTTC. Its protein product is CVSSRRDVDKNIQYF.

This clone has at least ten counts. The chain is built from TRBV18 and TRBJ2-5, with D perhaps TRBD2 (5 bases). Germline CDR1 is KGHSH and CDR2 is LQKENI. CDR3 length equals 15 residues. Trimming stripped 4 bases from V and 3 bases from J, with 15 bases between. CDR3 region: CASSRGPGVKETQYF. The CDR3 nucleotides read TGTGCCAGCTCACGAGGGCCAGGCGTAAAAGAGACCCAGTACTTC.

The sample holds many counts of this clone. A much larger clone is a single base away; this may be a read error. V usage is TRBV24-1 and J usage is TRBJ2-1; 7 bases are shared with TRBD1. The length of the CDR3 is 17 residues. Germline V CDR1 and CDR2: KGHDR, SFDVKD. CDR3 DNA: TGTGCCACCAGTGAAGGGACAGTCTGGAGCTCCCACAATGAGCAGTTCTTC. This codes for CATSEGTVWSSHNEQFF.

This clone was picked up many times. The chain joins TRBV20-1 to TRBJ2-1; TRBD2 aligns across 10 bases. V lost 4 bases to trimming and J lost 3 bases; unmatched junction nucleotides: 6. This CDR3 spans 15 amino acids. The germline gives CDR1 DFQATT, CDR2 SNEGSKA (reference sequence). The CDR3: CSANSGRPNYNEQFF. For the CDR3, the DNA is TGCAGTGCTAATAGCGGGAGGCCAAACTACAATGAGCAGTTCTTC.

Worth noting for this clone: At one of its ends the junction is not consistent with the germline gene, which may arise from a read error. This chain connects TRBV28 to TRBJ2-7, with 7 positions matching TRBD2. There are 13 residues in the CDR3. Germline V gene data show CDR1 as MDHEN and CDR2 as SYDVKM. DNA of the CDR3: TGTGCCAGCACCCCAGCGGGAAACTACGAGCATTACTTC. This sequence encodes CASTPAGNYEHYF.

There are a few counts of this clone. In the same sample, other DNA sequences code for this CDR3. This rearrangement joins TRBV18 to TRBJ2-1, with TRBD2 matching 11 bases. Germline V lookup: CDR1 KGHSH, CDR2 LQKENI. With V trimmed by 3 bases and J by 6 bases, 4 bases remained unmatched. This CDR3 is 15 amino acids long. The CDR3 region is CASSPSGRALNEQFF. Written as DNA, the CDR3 is TGTGCCAGCTCACCTAGCGGGAGGGCCCTCAATGAGCAGTTCTTC.

There are a few counts of this clone. The CDR3 DNA sequence: TGTGCCAGCAGTTACCCCGGACCCTACGAGCAGTACTTC. Its translation is CASSYPGPYEQYF. The J gene is TRBJ2-7, the V gene TRBV6-6, with D unclear. V was cut by 2 bases and J by 2 bases, with 7 bases left in between. Germline CDR1 MNHNY, CDR2 SVGAGI (reference sequence). This CDR3 contains 13 residues.

This clone was seen repeatedly, ten times or more. The rearrangement links TRBV4-2 to TRBJ2-3; the match to TRBD2 covers 11 bases. CDR3 size: 18 residues. The V gene's germline CDR1 is LGHNA and CDR2 YNFKEQ. Trimming took 0 bases from V and 5 from J; bases not matched to a gene: 10. CDR3 protein: CASSQDLVAGGRIDTQYF. The DNA of the CDR3 is TGTGCCAGCAGCCAAGATTTGGTAGCGGGGGGGCGTATAGATACGCAGTATTTT.

This clone was counted ten times or more. The chain employs TRBV6-2 or TRBV6-3 and TRBJ1-1; perhaps TRBD1 as D (5 bases). CDR1 MNHEY and CDR2 SVGEGT come from the germline V gene. V was shortened by 5 bases and J by 1 base, with 8 bases between the two germline ends. CDR3 size: 13 residues. The CDR3 loop is CASSQGGNTEAFF. DNA for the CDR3: TGTGCCAGCAGTCAGGGCGGGAACACTGAAGCTTTCTTT.

The V gene is TRBV3-1, the J gene TRBJ1-1, with 8 bases fitting TRBD1. In germline, CDR1 is LGHDT, CDR2 YNNKEL (reference sequence). V was clipped by 0 bases and J by 3 bases; unmatched bases: 6. The CDR3 totals 16 residues. CDR3 bases: TGTGCCAGCAGCCAAGAGTACAGGGGGTGGCACACTGAAGCTTTCTTT. Protein: CASSQEYRGWHTEAFF.

The chain combines TRBV7-2 with TRBJ2-7, with a possible D match to TRBD1 (6 bases). Germline-derived CDR1 and CDR2 are SGHTA and FQGNSA. V was shortened by 1 base and J by 5 bases, with 12 bases between the two germline ends. This CDR3 has 14 residues. The CDR3 reads CASSLGPGTNEQYF. DNA of the CDR3: TGTGCCAGCAGCTTAGGTCCCGGGACAAACGAGCAGTACTTC.

This clone was picked up a small number of times. A much larger clonotype is one base distant, so this may be a read error. This specimen includes other DNA sequences encoding the same CDR3. This chain connects TRBV28 to TRBJ2-2; TRBD2 is a possible D gene (6 bases). The V gene lost 3 bases and the J gene lost 4 bases, with 6 bases spanning the gap. The CDR3 consists of 13 residues. The germline V gene encodes CDR1 MDHEN and CDR2 SYDVKM. CDR3: CASSLGGTGELFF. CDR3 bases: TGTGCCAGCAGTTTGGGAGGCACCGGGGAGCTGTTTTTT.

This clone was picked up many times. The genes are TRBV9 and TRBJ2-1; 10 bases are a match to TRBD2. The CDR3 length is 14 residues. Germline CDR1 and CDR2: SGDLS and YYNGEE. Trimming at V came to 1 base and at J to 5 bases, leaving 0 bases not matched to a gene. CDR3 DNA: TGTGCCAGCAGCGTACTAGCGGGGGACAATGAGCAGTTCTTC. It yields the protein CASSVLAGDNEQFF.

This clone has at least ten counts. CDR3 nucleotides: TGCAGTCGAACTGGAGGCTACGAGCAGTACTTC. It codes for CSRTGGYEQYF. This chain connects TRBV29-1 to TRBJ2-7; TRBD2 might be the D (5 bases). Looked up from germline, CDR1 is SQVTM and CDR2 is ANQGSEA. The CDR3 totals 11 residues.

This chain connects TRBV27 to TRBJ1-2, with D maybe TRBD1 (6 bases). Germline CDR1 reads MNHEY; CDR2 reads SMNVEV (reference sequence). The ends were cut back, 3 bases at V and 8 bases at J, with 19 bases in the middle. The CDR3 runs 15 residues. The CDR3 sequence: CASSLGAQRSYGYTF. The DNA for the CDR3 is TGTGCCAGCAGTTTGGGGGCCCAGAGGAGCTACGGCTACACCTTC.

This clone was counted at least ten times. The rearrangement uses TRBV7-9 and TRBJ2-1; TRBD2 matches at 10 bases. Germline values: CDR1 SEHNR, CDR2 FQNEAQ (reference sequence). Trimming cost V 1 base and J 7 bases; bases outside gene matches: 4. This CDR3 region has 15 residues. CDR3 sequence: CASSLGTSGSNEQFF. The CDR3 bases are TGTGCCAGCAGCTTAGGGACTAGCGGCTCTAATGAGCAGTTCTTC.

This clone was seen ten or more times. The chain joins TRBV6-1 to TRBJ2-4; TRBD2 is a possible D gene (5 bases). The CDR3 spans 14 residues. The germline V gene encodes CDR1 MNHNS and CDR2 SASEGT. Trimming pared 2 bases from V and 7 bases from J, leaving 12 bases between. The CDR3 bases are TGTGCCAGCAGTGAATGGGAGAACCAGAACATTCAGTACTTC. It yields the protein CASSEWENQNIQYF.